The 23 T cell receptor beta chains given below trace back to one sample, sequenced in a study of identical twins. TCRdb called the 5' RACE reads again in MiXCR, with one record for every CDR3 protein. Here the sample spans roughly 720,000 distinct CDR3 sequences, approximately 18% being singletons. These data also formed part of another study, on T cells expressing NK-cell markers.

The source material was PBMCs. All receptors come from a woman aged 18 to 35 in good health.

The chain couples TRBV7-8 to TRBJ2-4; D is possibly TRBD2 (6 bases). V was trimmed by 8 bases and J by 7 bases, leaving 18 bases between them. Germline CDR1 is SGHVS and CDR2 is FQNEAQ. CDR3 length: 14 amino acids. This chain's CDR3 is CASGPESGRNIQYF. The CDR3 DNA is TGTGCCAGCGGACCGGAGTCGGGGAGGAACATTCAGTACTTC.

This clonotype showed up just a few times. The J gene is TRBJ2-1, the V gene TRBV5-4; 12 nucleotides align to TRBD2. V was pared by 4 bases and J by 3 bases, with 5 bases of the junction left unmatched. The germline gives CDR1 SGHNT, CDR2 YYREEE (reference sequence). The CDR3 has 16 residues. The CDR3 region has the DNA TGTGCCAGCAGCGGAGGACTAGCGGGACGCTACAATGAGCAGTTCTTC. Residues: CASSGGLAGRYNEQFF.

This clonotype came up a few times. The chain couples TRBV7-9 to TRBJ2-5; D possibly corresponds to TRBD1 (6 bases). The CDR3 runs 16 residues. Per the germline V gene, CDR1 is SEHNR and CDR2 is FQNEAQ (reference sequence). Trimming stripped 4 bases from V and 3 bases from J, with 18 bases between. Here the CDR3 DNA reads TGTGCCAGCAGCTCTAGAGGAGGACAGAGAGAAGAGACCCAGTACTTC. Its translation: CASSSRGGQREETQYF.

In its sample, this clonotype was seen many times. The genes are TRBV6-1 and TRBJ2-1, with TRBD1 identical over 7 bases. Unmatched junction bases numbered 2, after V lost 8 bases and J lost 4 bases. CDR3 length: 12 residues. Per the germline V gene, CDR1 is MNHNS and CDR2 is SASEGT. The CDR3 region is CASRRGYNEQFF. CDR3 bases: TGTGCCAGCCGCAGGGGGTACAATGAGCAGTTCTTC.

In its sample, this clonotype was seen a few times. The V gene is TRBV14, the J gene TRBJ2-2; D is unclear. The germline V and J ends were trimmed by 1 base and 7 bases, with 7 bases remaining between them. Germline V CDR1 and CDR2: SGHDN, FVKESK. CDR3 length: 13 residues. The CDR3 sequence is CASSQVGDGELFF. For the CDR3, the DNA is TGTGCCAGCAGCCAAGTTGGTGACGGGGAGCTGTTTTTT.

The chain couples TRBV20-1 to TRBJ2-1, with 7 bases identical to TRBD2. The J segment lost 4 bases and the V segment lost 6 bases, leaving 9 bases of the junction unmatched. Germline lookup yields CDR1 DFQATT and CDR2 SNEGSKA (reference sequence). This CDR3 comprises 14 residues. The CDR3 region has the DNA TGCAGTGCCCAGAACCCGGGGGGATACAATGAGCAGTTCTTC. Its protein product is CSAQNPGGYNEQFF.

CDR3 DNA sequence: TGTGCCAGCAGCCTTACGGCAGAGACTGAAGCTTTCTTT. This gives the protein CASSLTAETEAFF. The rearrangement joins TRBV3-1 to TRBJ1-1; D gene ambiguous. CDR3 length: 13 amino acids. Trimming stripped 4 bases from V and 5 bases from J, with 11 bases between. The V gene's germline CDR1 is LGHDT and CDR2 YNNKEL (reference sequence).

This chain uses TRBV5-1 with TRBJ2-6; D unclear. The V gene lost 0 bases and the J gene lost 0 bases, with 10 bases spanning the gap. Germline V CDR1 and CDR2: SGHRS, YFSETQ. This CDR3 contains 17 residues. As DNA, the CDR3 is TGCGCCAGCAGCTTGGGTCCCCCTGCCTCTGGGGCCAACGTCCTGACTTTC. Protein sequence: CASSLGPPASGANVLTF.

The chain has TRBV29-1 and TRBJ1-2; 7 bases agree with TRBD1. This CDR3 is 13 amino acids long. V lost 1 base, J lost 8 bases, and 7 bases stayed unmatched. Germline V lookup: CDR1 SQVTM, CDR2 ANQGSEA. DNA of the CDR3: TGCAGCGTTGAAGTACAGGGGCGATGGGGCTACACCTTC. It is translated as CSVEVQGRWGYTF.

This clonotype was counted between two and nine times. This rearrangement joins TRBV4-2 to TRBJ2-3; 10 nucleotides line up with TRBD2. In germline, CDR1 is LGHNA, CDR2 YNFKEQ. V trimming: 4 bases; J trimming: 0 bases; junction bases outside the gene matches: 7. The CDR3 loop spans 17 amino acids. CDR3 in amino acids: CASSRASGGSSTDTQYF. The CDR3 DNA is TGTGCCAGCAGCCGGGCTAGCGGGGGATCTAGCACAGATACGCAGTATTTT.

In this sample, this clonotype turned up a few times. The chain recombines TRBV9 with TRBJ1-6; maybe TRBD1 (5 bases). The CDR3 contains 15 residues. Germline V CDR1 and CDR2: SGDLS, YYNGEE. V lost 4 bases and J 10 bases, leaving 18 bases between the germline ends. CDR3 in amino acids: CASSPNLGDPSPLHF. The CDR3 DNA sequence: TGTGCCAGCAGCCCTAACCTAGGGGACCCGTCACCCCTCCACTTT.

This clonotype was seen more than once but under ten times. The chain employs TRBV20-1 and TRBJ2-2, with D uncertain. This CDR3 spans 13 amino acids. Trimming removed 6 bases from V and 1 base from J, with 9 bases in between. The germline CDR1 and CDR2 sequences are DFQATT and SNEGSKA (reference sequence). The CDR3 spells CSAKRVNTGELFF. Here the CDR3 DNA reads TGCAGTGCGAAAAGGGTGAACACCGGGGAGCTGTTTTTT.

In regard to this clonotype: Given the absence of the conserved phenylalanine or tryptophan at the CDR3 end, a read error is likely. The V and J genes are TRBV7-9 and TRBJ2-7; D unclear. The V end lost 0 bases, the J end lost 3 bases, and 12 bases lay between the germline ends. The CDR3 has 15 residues. The germline V gene has CDR1 SEHNR and CDR2 FQNEAQ (reference sequence). The CDR3 DNA reads TGTGCCAGCAGCTTAGCGACTGGGCCAAACTACGAGCAGTACTAC. Translating gives CASSLATGPNYEQYY.

This clonotype has more than one count but fewer than ten. The J gene is TRBJ1-1, the V gene TRBV12-5; possibly TRBD1 for D (5 bases). CDR1 and CDR2 (germline): LGHNT, FRNRAP. V was trimmed by 4 bases and J by 10 bases, leaving 10 bases between them. This CDR3 region has 11 residues. The CDR3 DNA follows: TGTGCTAGTGGTTCGACAGAGCGAGCTTTCTTT. It is translated as CASGSTERAFF.

V and J are TRBV5-1 and TRBJ2-2; no clear D gene. The germline V gene encodes CDR1 SGHRS and CDR2 YFSETQ. This CDR3 spans 15 amino acids. The V end was cut by 4 bases, the J end by 6 bases, with 16 bases between. CDR3 loop: CASSLGSSRSGELFF. The CDR3 DNA is TGCGCCAGCAGCCTAGGATCATCCCGTTCCGGGGAGCTGTTTTTT.

Only a few counts were recorded for this clonotype. The V gene is TRBV6-5, the J gene TRBJ2-5, with 8 bases identical to TRBD2. Trimming cost V 6 bases and J 6 bases; bases outside gene matches: 9. CDR1 is MNHEY, CDR2 SVGAGI, per germline. The CDR3 has 14 residues. The CDR3 nucleotides read TGTGCCAGCAGCTACGGGAGGGGAATGAAGACCCAGTACTTC. Its protein product is CASSYGRGMKTQYF.

The V and J genes are TRBV5-6 and TRBJ1-4, with D uncertain. The CDR3 loop spans 15 amino acids. The V end lost 3 bases, the J end lost 5 bases, and 14 bases lay between the germline ends. Germline CDR1 SGHDT, CDR2 YYEEEE. The CDR3 protein is CASSYRRERNEKLFF. The CDR3 bases are TGTGCCAGCAGCTACCGACGGGAAAGGAATGAAAAACTGTTTTTT.

There are a few counts of this clonotype. The chain joins TRBV6-2 or TRBV6-3 to TRBJ2-3, with a possible D match to TRBD1 (5 bases). This CDR3 spans 14 amino acids. Trimming took 10 bases from V and 2 from J, leaving 16 bases between them. The germline CDR1 and CDR2 sequences are MNHEY and SVGEGT. For the CDR3, the DNA is TGTGCCACCCGGACAACTATTGCCACAGATACGCAGTATTTT. Encoded protein: CATRTTIATDTQYF.

The chain has TRBV25-1 and TRBJ2-3; 9 nucleotides line up with TRBD2. CDR1 and CDR2 (germline): MGHDK, SYGVNS. The CDR3 contains 14 residues. V dropped 9 bases and J dropped 1; count of bases not matched to a gene: 5. CDR3 DNA: TGTGCCAGTACTATAGCGGGAGGCACAGATACGCAGTATTTT. It specifies CASTIAGGTDTQYF.

This clonotype was counted only a few times. V and J are TRBV20-1 and TRBJ2-3, with D tentatively TRBD2 (5 bases). Germline assignment: CDR1 DFQATT and CDR2 SNEGSKA (reference sequence). V was trimmed by 0 bases and J by 3 bases, leaving 13 bases between them. This CDR3 is built from 15 residues. CDR3 in amino acids: CSARDSTRGTDTQYF. The CDR3 coding sequence is TGCAGTGCTAGAGATAGTACCCGAGGGACAGATACGCAGTATTTT.

This clonotype turned up a few times. The chain combines TRBV12-3 or TRBV12-4 with TRBJ1-2; maybe TRBD1 (6 bases). With 6 bases removed from V and 2 bases from J, the gap between germline ends came to 10 bases. The CDR3 has 13 amino acids. CDR3 region: CASSGQPNYGYTF. CDR3 sequence (DNA): TGTGCCAGCAGCGGACAGCCGAACTATGGCTACACCTTC.

The sample holds a few counts of this clonotype. The J gene is TRBJ1-1, the V gene TRBV10-3, with a tentative D call TRBD1 (6 bases). This CDR3 is 14 amino acids long. Trimming left V 6 bases short and J 1 base short, with 12 bases between. Per germline, CDR1 ENHRY and CDR2 SYGVKD. DNA of the CDR3: TGTGCCATCAGGGTACAGGGTAGGAACACTGAAGCTTTCTTT. Its protein is CAIRVQGRNTEAFF.

The chain is built from TRBV27 and TRBJ2-1, with TRBD2 identical over 16 bases. CDR3 size: 15 residues. Germline V gene lookup returns CDR1 MNHEY and CDR2 SMNVEV (reference sequence). The J segment lost 7 bases and the V segment lost 6 bases, leaving 3 bases of the junction unmatched. CDR3 in DNA: TGTGCCAGCAGGGGACTAGCGGGAGGGCAAAATGAGCAGTTCTTC. As protein: CASRGLAGGQNEQFF.